Each of the 26 T cell receptor beta chains below was sequenced from the same sample in a study of human T cells and chemical hapten exposure. TCRdb itself ran the RACE reads through MiXCR, one entry per CDR3 protein. The sample records more than 150,000 distinct CDR3 sequences, roughly a quarter being singletons. Time point described: patch test 3, about 24 weeks after DPC sensitization. Treatment here: therapeutic diphenylcyclopropenone sensitization with weekly scalp DPC. Source: whole blood, taken in connection with sensitization to the hapten diphenylcyclopropenone (DPC). Receptor source: a woman aged 40 to 50 with alopecia areata. Some clones in this sample may be carry-over from other donors' samples.

V gene TRBV6-5 combines with J gene TRBJ1-1; 8 bases align to TRBD1. Germline V lookup: CDR1 MNHEY, CDR2 SVGAGI. The CDR3 has 15 amino acids. V shed 2 bases, J shed 8 bases, and the junction held 10 bases outside the gene matches. The CDR3 DNA is TGTGCCAGCAGTTACCAATCGACAGGGGTAAAGGAAGCTTTCTTT. Its protein is CASSYQSTGVKEAFF.

V and J are TRBV12-3 or TRBV12-4 and TRBJ2-6; 7 nucleotides align to TRBD1. The trim removed 4 bases at V and 1 base at J, leaving 4 bases unmatched. The length of the CDR3 is 16 residues. The CDR3 region is CASSSTGPSGANVLTF. CDR3 coding DNA: TGTGCCAGCAGTTCGACAGGGCCGTCTGGGGCCAACGTCCTGACTTTC.

This sequence joins TRBV14 and TRBJ2-2; D call uncertain. V shed 0 bases and J shed 5 bases, with 10 bases lying between them. The germline V gene encodes CDR1 SGHDN and CDR2 FVKESK. The CDR3 has 15 residues. The CDR3 DNA reads as TGTGCCAGCAGCCAAGATCTCCCTAGGACCGGGGAGCTGTTTTTT. Amino acids: CASSQDLPRTGELFF.

This clonotype has a single count. The CDR3 here is CASSLALLPPTDTQYF. CDR3 sequence (DNA): TGTGCCAGCAGCTTAGCGCTTTTACCACCCACAGATACGCAGTATTTT. V is TRBV7-9 and J is TRBJ2-3; D gene uncertain. The germline V gene has CDR1 SEHNR and CDR2 FQNEAQ (reference sequence). With 0 bases removed from V and 2 bases from J, the gap between germline ends came to 12 bases. The CDR3 is made up of 16 amino acids. The variable domain in full, with the rest retrieved from reference TRBV7-9 and TRBJ2-3, is DTGVSQNPRHKITKRGQNVTFRCDPISEHNRLYWYRQTLGQGPEFLTYFQNEAQLEKSRLLSDRFSAERPKGSFSTLEIQRTEQGDSAMYLCASSLALLPPTDTQYFGPGTRLTVL.

This chain uses TRBV28 with TRBJ1-1, with D possibly TRBD1 on 5 matching bases. With 1 base removed from V and 0 bases from J, the gap between germline ends came to 9 bases. The CDR3 is 15 residues long. Germline CDR1 is MDHEN and CDR2 is SYDVKM. In nucleotides, the CDR3 is TGTGCCAGCAGTTTATCGACAGCCATGAACACTGAAGCTTTCTTT. It codes for CASSLSTAMNTEAFF.

This rearrangement joins TRBV7-3 to TRBJ2-1, with a possible D match to TRBD2 (6 bases). V was clipped by 5 bases and J by 4 bases, with 15 bases between them. The CDR3 is made up of 15 amino acids. Per germline, CDR1 SGHTA and CDR2 FQGTGA. The CDR3 DNA reads as TGTGCCAGCAGCCCCCCGCGCGCGGGGTACAATGAGCAGTTCTTC. Its protein product is CASSPPRAGYNEQFF.

J is TRBJ2-1 and V is TRBV5-6; D not resolved. Trimming stripped 4 bases from V and 9 bases from J, with 8 bases between. Germline CDR1 is SGHDT and CDR2 is YYEEEE. This CDR3 is 11 amino acids long. The CDR3 sequence is CASSVSSEQFF. The CDR3 DNA sequence: TGTGCCAGCAGCGTCTCCAGTGAGCAGTTCTTC.

The chain recombines TRBV29-1 with TRBJ2-2; TRBD2 agrees at 12 bases. CDR1 and CDR2 from the germline V gene are SQVTM and ANQGSEA. Trimming at V came to 7 bases and at J to 7 bases, leaving 10 bases not matched to a gene. The CDR3 spans 15 residues. As DNA, the CDR3 is TGCAGCGCCCTGGGGCTAGCGGGAGGGTTCGGGGAGCTGTTTTTT. Translated, it gives CSALGLAGGFGELFF.

This clonotype was found many times. This chain links TRBV6-4 with TRBJ1-2, with TRBD1 identical over 7 bases. The CDR3 is made up of 15 amino acids. The germline V gene has CDR1 MRHNA and CDR2 SNTAGT. V shed 4 bases and J 2 bases; nucleotides not matched to a gene: 7. As DNA, the CDR3 is TGTGCCAGCAGTGCTCAGGGGGGGGGCAACTATGGCTACACCTTC. Its translation: CASSAQGGGNYGYTF.

This clonotype was observed many times. The gene calls are TRBV29-1 and TRBJ2-7; D might be TRBD1 or TRBD2, each matching 5 bases. Germline assignment: CDR1 SQVTM and CDR2 ANQGSEA. V was cut by 6 bases and J by 6 bases, with 15 bases left in between. This CDR3 contains 12 residues. CDR3 in DNA: TGCAGCGTGAGGGGCGCCTGGAGCGAGCAGTACTTC. It yields the protein CSVRGAWSEQYF.

The rearrangement links TRBV20-1 to TRBJ2-3; D is perhaps TRBD2 (6 bases). V was shortened by 5 bases and J by 3 bases, with 15 bases between the two germline ends. This CDR3 contains 14 residues. Germline-derived CDR1 and CDR2 are DFQATT and SNEGSKA (reference sequence). For the CDR3, the DNA is TGCAGTGCTTCGTTAGCGGTGGGTACAGATACGCAGTATTTT. Translating it yields CSASLAVGTDTQYF.

The rearrangement uses TRBV3-1 and TRBJ2-2; D perhaps matches TRBD1 (6 bases). V dropped 4 bases and J dropped 6 bases, with 12 bases sitting between them. Germline CDR1 LGHDT, CDR2 YNNKEL (reference sequence). The CDR3 covers 14 residues. The CDR3, as DNA: TGTGCCAGCAGCCCTACAGGGTCCGCCGGGGAGCTGTTTTTT. Its protein is CASSPTGSAGELFF.

V usage is TRBV21-1 and J usage is TRBJ2-2. TRBV21-1 represents a pseudogene. The CDR3 consists of 13 residues. CDR3 sequence reads: CASSKARAGELFF. CDR3 DNA: TGTGCCAGCAGCAAAGCAAGGGCCGGGGAGCTGTTTTTT.

V and J are TRBV28 and TRBJ2-3; 7 bases line up with TRBD2. From germline, CDR1 is MDHEN and CDR2 SYDVKM. The CDR3 contains 14 residues. Losses at the gene ends were 7 bases for V and 1 base for J; bases not matched to a gene: 5. The CDR3 protein is CASKLATGTDTQYF. The CDR3 DNA reads as TGTGCCAGCAAACTAGCGACGGGCACAGATACGCAGTATTTT.

This clonotype showed up just a few times. V and J are TRBV27 and TRBJ2-7; weak D call: TRBD1 (5 bases). Between the trimmed V and J ends, which lost 4 bases and 1 base, there was a span of 11 bases. The germline gives CDR1 MNHEY, CDR2 SMNVEV (reference sequence). The CDR3 is 14 residues long. CDR3 in DNA: TGTGCCAGCAGTTCCCGCCAGGGTTCCTACGAGCAGTACTTC. Amino acid sequence: CASSSRQGSYEQYF.

Many counts were recorded for this clonotype. The chain uses TRBV29-1 and TRBJ2-3; D may match TRBD1 or TRBD2 (5 bases each). The CDR3 is 13 amino acids. V was shortened by 8 bases and J by 1 base, with 13 bases between the two germline ends. Per the germline V gene, CDR1 is SQVTM and CDR2 is ANQGSEA. The CDR3, as DNA: TGCAGCCACGAGAGAGGGGGCACAGATACGCAGTATTTT. This gives the protein CSHERGGTDTQYF.

This clonotype was recorded a few times. This sequence joins TRBV29-1 and TRBJ2-3; 7 bases line up with TRBD2. The germline gives CDR1 SQVTM, CDR2 ANQGSEA. V was pared by 3 bases and J by 0 bases, with 3 bases of the junction left unmatched. The CDR3 loop spans 14 amino acids. The CDR3 DNA sequence: TGCAGCGTTGATAAAGCGGGGAGCACAGATACGCAGTATTTT. It specifies CSVDKAGSTDTQYF.

For this clonotype: At one end the junction does not follow the germline gene, possibly because of a read error. The V gene is TRBV6-1, the J gene TRBJ2-6, with D perhaps matching TRBD2 (7 bases). The CDR3 totals 14 residues. The germline V gene encodes CDR1 MNHNS and CDR2 SASEGT. The CDR3 region has the DNA TGTGCCAGCAGTGAATGGGCGGGGGCCAACGTCCTGACTTTT. Protein: CASSEWAGANVLTF.

This chain links TRBV20-1 with TRBJ2-7; D ambiguous. Trimming took 5 bases from V and 3 from J, leaving 8 bases between them. CDR1 and CDR2 (germline): DFQATT, SNEGSKA (reference sequence). The CDR3 totals 11 residues. For the CDR3, the DNA is TGCAGTGCTGCTCGCGACTACGAGCAGTACTTC. Translation gives CSAARDYEQYF.

This clonotype has at least ten counts. The J gene is TRBJ2-3, the V gene TRBV7-2; TRBD2 agrees at 8 bases. Germline CDR1 SGHTA, CDR2 FQGNSA. The junction had 11 bases not matched to a gene; V was cut back by 3 bases and J by 6 bases. The CDR3 covers 16 residues. The CDR3 nucleotides are TGTGCCAGCAGCTTCGGAGCGGGAGTAGGATGGGATACGCAGTATTTT. This translates into CASSFGAGVGWDTQYF.

In regard to this clonotype: A read error may be the cause here, since a much bigger clone is one base away. Because the CDR3 is missing its conserved closing phenylalanine or tryptophan, this is likely a read error. The gene calls are TRBV12-3 or TRBV12-4 and TRBJ2-3; D is ambiguous. This CDR3 region has 15 residues. With 6 bases removed from V and 3 bases from J, the gap between germline ends came to 16 bases. CDR3 nucleotide sequence: TGTGCCAGCAGCCACGACACCACCAGTACAGATACGCAGTATTTA. Encoded protein: CASSHDTTSTDTQYL.

The chain joins TRBV6-5 to TRBJ2-7; D may be TRBD2 (7 bases). The germline V and J ends were trimmed by 0 bases and 3 bases, with 18 bases remaining between them. The CDR3 loop spans 17 amino acids. CDR1 and CDR2 from the germline V gene are MNHEY and SVGAGI. The CDR3 reads CASSYSRRGAGFYEQYF. The CDR3 DNA reads as TGTGCCAGCAGTTACTCGAGACGGGGGGCCGGCTTCTACGAGCAGTACTTC.

Only a few counts were recorded for this clonotype. The chain links TRBV5-5 to TRBJ1-5; D remains ambiguous. Germline V gene data show CDR1 as SGHKS and CDR2 as YYEKEE (reference sequence). Trimming stripped 2 bases from V and 7 bases from J, with 10 bases between. The CDR3 loop spans 13 amino acids. The CDR3: CASSLRNDQPQHF. The CDR3 region has the DNA TGTGCCAGCAGCTTACGAAATGACCAGCCCCAGCATTTT.

The chain employs TRBV5-1 and TRBJ2-3; 9 bases align to TRBD2. There are 14 residues in the CDR3. V lost 7 bases and J lost 1; bases outside the gene matches: 4. In germline, CDR1 is SGHRS, CDR2 YFSETQ. CDR3 bases: TGCGCCAGCGGCGGGGGGGTACGCACAGATACGCAGTATTTT. Residues: CASGGGVRTDTQYF. Variable domain in full (rest from reference TRBV5-1 and TRBJ2-3): KAGVTQTPRYLIKTRGQQVTLSCSPISGHRSVSWYQQTPGQGLQFLFEYFSETQRNKGNFPGRFSGRQFSNSRSEMNVSTLELGDSALYLCASGGGVRTDTQYFGPGTRLTVL.

This clonotype came up a few times. The chain employs TRBV10-3 and TRBJ1-3, with a weak D call TRBD1 (6 bases). The CDR3 sequence is 15 residues long. V dropped 3 bases and J dropped 2 bases, with 11 bases sitting between them. CDR1 and CDR2 (germline): ENHRY, SYGVKD. Written as DNA, the CDR3 is TGTGCCATCAGTGAACTGAGGACAGCTGGAAACACCATATATTTT. Encoded protein: CAISELRTAGNTIYF.

This clonotype was counted only a few times. This chain joins TRBV20-1 and TRBJ2-2; unclear D gene. Germline V lookup: CDR1 DFQATT, CDR2 SNEGSKA (reference sequence). Trimming removed 6 bases from V and 4 bases from J, with 9 bases in between. This CDR3 region has 12 residues. The CDR3 sequence is CSAWDLTGELFF. CDR3 sequence (DNA): TGCAGTGCCTGGGATCTCACCGGGGAGCTGTTTTTT.